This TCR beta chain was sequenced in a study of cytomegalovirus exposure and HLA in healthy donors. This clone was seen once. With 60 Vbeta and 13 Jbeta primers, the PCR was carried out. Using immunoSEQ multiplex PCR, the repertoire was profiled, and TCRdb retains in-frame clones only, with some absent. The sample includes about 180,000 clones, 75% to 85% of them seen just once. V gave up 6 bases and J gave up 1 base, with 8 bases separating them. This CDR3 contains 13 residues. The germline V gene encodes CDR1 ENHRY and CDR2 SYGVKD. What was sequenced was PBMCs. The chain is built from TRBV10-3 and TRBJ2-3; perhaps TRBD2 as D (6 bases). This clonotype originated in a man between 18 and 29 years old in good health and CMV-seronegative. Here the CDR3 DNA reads TGTGCCATCAGGCGGGACGGCACAGATACGCAGTATTTT. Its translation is CAIRRDGTDTQYF.